Listed here is a single TCR beta chain. The entry originates in a study of molecular identifiers for immune sequencing clone quantification. Trimming removed 5 bases at V and 0 bases at J, with 14 bases between. CDR1 is DFQATT, CDR2 SNEGSKA, per germline (reference sequence). The CDR3 has 14 amino acids. TCRdb independently ran MiXCR on the PCR reads; one entry per CDR3 protein. The sample gives a few hundred thousand distinct CDR3 sequences, roughly 24% of which show up once; over 0.6% is in the top ten. V gene TRBV20-1 combines with J gene TRBJ2-7; D call uncertain. This TCR derives from a human donor in good health. Some libraries in this study had Jurkat cell RNA spiked in. Sequencing used naive CD8+ T cells from blood, with Jurkat cell RNA spiked in. Subset noted: FACS-sorted CD8+CD4-CCR7+CD45RA+ naive T cells. The CDR3 region is CSASEVRNSYEQYF. The CDR3 DNA sequence: TGCAGTGCTTCAGAGGTCAGGAACTCCTACGAGCAGTACTTC.